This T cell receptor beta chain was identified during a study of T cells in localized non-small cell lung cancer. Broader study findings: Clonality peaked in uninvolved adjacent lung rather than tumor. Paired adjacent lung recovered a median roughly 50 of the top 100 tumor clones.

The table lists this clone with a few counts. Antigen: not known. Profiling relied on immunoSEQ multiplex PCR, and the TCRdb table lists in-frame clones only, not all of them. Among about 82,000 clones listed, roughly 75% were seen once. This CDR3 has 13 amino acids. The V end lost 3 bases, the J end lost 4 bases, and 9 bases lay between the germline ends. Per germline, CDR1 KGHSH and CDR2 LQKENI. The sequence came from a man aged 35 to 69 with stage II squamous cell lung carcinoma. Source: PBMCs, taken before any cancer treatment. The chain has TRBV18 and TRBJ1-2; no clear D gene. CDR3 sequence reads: CASSPDGGYGYTF. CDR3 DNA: TGTGCCAGCTCACCTGATGGCGGCTATGGCTACACCTTC. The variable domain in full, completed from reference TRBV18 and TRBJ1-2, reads NAGVMQNPRHLVRRRGQEARLRCSPMKGHSHVYWYRQLPEEGLKFMVYLQKENIIDESGMPKERFSAEFPKEGPSILRIQQVVRGDSAAYFCASSPDGGYGYTFGSGTRLTVV.